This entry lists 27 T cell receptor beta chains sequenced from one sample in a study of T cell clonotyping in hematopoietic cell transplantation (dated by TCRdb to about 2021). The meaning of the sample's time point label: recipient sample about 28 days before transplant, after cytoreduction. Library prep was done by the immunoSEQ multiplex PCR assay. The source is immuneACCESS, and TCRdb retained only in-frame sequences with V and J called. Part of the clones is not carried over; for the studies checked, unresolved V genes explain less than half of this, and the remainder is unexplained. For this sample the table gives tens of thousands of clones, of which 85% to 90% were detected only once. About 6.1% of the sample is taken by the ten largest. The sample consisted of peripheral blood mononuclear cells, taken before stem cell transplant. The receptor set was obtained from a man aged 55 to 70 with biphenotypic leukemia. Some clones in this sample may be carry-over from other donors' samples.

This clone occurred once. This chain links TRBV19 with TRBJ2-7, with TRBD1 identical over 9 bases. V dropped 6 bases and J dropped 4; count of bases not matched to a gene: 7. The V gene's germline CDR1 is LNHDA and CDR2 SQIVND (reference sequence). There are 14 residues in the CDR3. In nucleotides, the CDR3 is TGTGCCAGTAGCAAACAGGGGGCGGGATACGAGCAGTACTTC. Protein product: CASSKQGAGYEQYF.

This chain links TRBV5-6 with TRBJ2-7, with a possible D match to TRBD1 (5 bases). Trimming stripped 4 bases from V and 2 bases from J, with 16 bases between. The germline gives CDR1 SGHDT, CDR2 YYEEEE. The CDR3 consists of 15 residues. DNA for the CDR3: TGTGCCAGCAGCCCGCCCCAGGGAAGGGCCTACGAGCAGTACTTC. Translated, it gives CASSPPQGRAYEQYF.

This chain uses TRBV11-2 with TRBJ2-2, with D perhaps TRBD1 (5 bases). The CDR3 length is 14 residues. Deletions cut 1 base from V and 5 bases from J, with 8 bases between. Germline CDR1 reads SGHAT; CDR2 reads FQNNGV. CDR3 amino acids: CASSLGTSTGELFF. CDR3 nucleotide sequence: TGTGCCAGCAGCTTAGGGACAAGTACCGGGGAGCTGTTTTTT.

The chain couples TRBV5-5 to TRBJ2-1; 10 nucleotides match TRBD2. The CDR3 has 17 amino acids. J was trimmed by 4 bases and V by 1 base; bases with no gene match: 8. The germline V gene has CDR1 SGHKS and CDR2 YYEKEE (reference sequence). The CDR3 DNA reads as TGTGCCAGCAGCTTGTCCGGGACTAGCGTAACATACAATGAGCAGTTCTTC. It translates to CASSLSGTSVTYNEQFF. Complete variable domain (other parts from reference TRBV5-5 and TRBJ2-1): DAGVTQSPTHLIKTRGQQVTLRCSPISGHKSVSWYQQVLGQGPQFIFQYYEKEERGRGNFPDRFSARQFPNYSSELNVNALLLGDSALYLCASSLSGTSVTYNEQFFGPGTRLTVL.

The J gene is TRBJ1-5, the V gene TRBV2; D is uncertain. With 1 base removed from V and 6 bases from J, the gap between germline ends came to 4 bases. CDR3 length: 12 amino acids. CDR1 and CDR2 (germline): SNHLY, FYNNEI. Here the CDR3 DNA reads TGTGCCAGCAGTGAAGGAGCTCAGCCCCAGCATTTT. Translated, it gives CASSEGAQPQHF. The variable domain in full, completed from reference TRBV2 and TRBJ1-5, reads EPEVTQTPSHQVTQMGQEVILRCVPISNHLYFYWYRQILGQKVEFLVSFYNNEISEKSEIFDDQFSVERPDGSNFTLKIRSTKLEDSAMYFCASSEGAQPQHFGDGTRLSIL.

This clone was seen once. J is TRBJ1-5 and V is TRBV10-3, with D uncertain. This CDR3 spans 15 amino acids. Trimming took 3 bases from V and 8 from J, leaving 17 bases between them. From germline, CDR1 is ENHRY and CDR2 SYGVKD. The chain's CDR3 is CAISDTAGFEEPQHF. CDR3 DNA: TGTGCCATCAGTGATACGGCCGGGTTTGAAGAGCCCCAGCATTTT.

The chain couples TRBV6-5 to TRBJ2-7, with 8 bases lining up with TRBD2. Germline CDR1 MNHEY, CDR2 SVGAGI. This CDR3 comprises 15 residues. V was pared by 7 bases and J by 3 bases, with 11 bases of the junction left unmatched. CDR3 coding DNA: TGTGCCAGCACCAATCAACGGGGGGGATTCTACGAGCAGTACTTC. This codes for CASTNQRGGFYEQYF.

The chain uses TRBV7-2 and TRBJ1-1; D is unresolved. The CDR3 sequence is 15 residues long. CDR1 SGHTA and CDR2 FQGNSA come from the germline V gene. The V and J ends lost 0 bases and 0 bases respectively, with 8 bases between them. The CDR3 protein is CASSLARGLNTEAFF. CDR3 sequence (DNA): TGTGCCAGCAGCTTAGCGAGAGGTCTGAACACTGAAGCTTTCTTT.

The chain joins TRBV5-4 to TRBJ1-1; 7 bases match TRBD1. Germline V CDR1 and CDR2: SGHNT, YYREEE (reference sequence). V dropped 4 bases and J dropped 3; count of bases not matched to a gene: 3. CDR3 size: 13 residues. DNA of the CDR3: TGTGCCAGCAGCAGAGACAGGGACACTGAAGCTTTCTTT. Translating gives CASSRDRDTEAFF.

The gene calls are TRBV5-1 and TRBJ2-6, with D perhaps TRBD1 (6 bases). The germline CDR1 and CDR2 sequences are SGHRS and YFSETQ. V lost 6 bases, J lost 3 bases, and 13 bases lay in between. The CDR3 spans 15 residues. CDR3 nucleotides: TGCGCCAGCACCTCTTCAGGGGTTGGGGCCAACGTCCTGACTTTC. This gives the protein CASTSSGVGANVLTF.

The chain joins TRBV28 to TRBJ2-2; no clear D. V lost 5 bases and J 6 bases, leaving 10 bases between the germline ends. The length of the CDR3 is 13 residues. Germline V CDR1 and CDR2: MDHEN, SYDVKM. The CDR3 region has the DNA TGTGCCAGCAGTCTCCATTCGGCCGGGGAGCTGTTTTTT. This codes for CASSLHSAGELFF.

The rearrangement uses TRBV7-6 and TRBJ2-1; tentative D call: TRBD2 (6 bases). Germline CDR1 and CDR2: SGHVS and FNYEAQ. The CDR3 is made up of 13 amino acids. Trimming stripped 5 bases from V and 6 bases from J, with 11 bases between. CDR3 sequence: CASSRLVGNEQFF. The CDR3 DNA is TGTGCCAGCAGCCGACTAGTCGGCAATGAGCAGTTCTTC.

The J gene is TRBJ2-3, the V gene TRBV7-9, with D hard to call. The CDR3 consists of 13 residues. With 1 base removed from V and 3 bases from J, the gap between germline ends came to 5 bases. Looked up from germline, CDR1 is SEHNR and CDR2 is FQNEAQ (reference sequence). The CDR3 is CASSLDGTDTQYF. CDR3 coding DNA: TGTGCCAGCAGCTTAGATGGGACAGATACGCAGTATTTT.

CDR3 coding DNA: TGTGCCAGCATCGTCCCTAGGGGGTATGGCTACACCTTC. Amino acid sequence: CASIVPRGYGYTF. This sequence joins TRBV6-1 and TRBJ1-2; TRBD1 might be the D (6 bases). The V gene lost 7 bases and the J gene lost 5 bases, with 14 bases spanning the gap. CDR1 is MNHNS, CDR2 SASEGT, per germline. CDR3 size: 13 residues.

The chain's CDR3 is CASSFTGNSGNTIYF. As DNA, the CDR3 is TGTGCCAGCAGCTTCACAGGGAACTCTGGAAACACCATATATTTT. This chain links TRBV7-2 with TRBJ1-3, with D perhaps TRBD1 (6 bases). The germline gives CDR1 SGHTA, CDR2 FQGNSA. V was cut by 3 bases and J by 0 bases, with 9 bases left in between. The length of the CDR3 is 15 residues.

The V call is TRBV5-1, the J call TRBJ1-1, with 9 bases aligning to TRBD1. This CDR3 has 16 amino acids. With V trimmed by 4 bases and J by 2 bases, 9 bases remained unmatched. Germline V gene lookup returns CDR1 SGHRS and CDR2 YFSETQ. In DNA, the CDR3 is TGCGCCAGCAGCCCGGGACAGGGTAGTTTCAACACTGAAGCTTTCTTT. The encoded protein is CASSPGQGSFNTEAFF.

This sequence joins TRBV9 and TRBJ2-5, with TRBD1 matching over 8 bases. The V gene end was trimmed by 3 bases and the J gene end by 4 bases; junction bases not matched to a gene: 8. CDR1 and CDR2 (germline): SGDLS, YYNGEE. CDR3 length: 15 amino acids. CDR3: CASSAMDRVIETQYF. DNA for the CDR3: TGTGCCAGCAGCGCAATGGACAGGGTAATAGAGACCCAGTACTTC.

CDR3 in amino acids: CASSSPGRYEQYF. CDR3 nucleotides: TGTGCCAGCAGTTCCCCGGGGAGGTACGAGCAGTACTTC. The rearrangement uses TRBV25-1 and TRBJ2-7, with D perhaps matching TRBD2 (6 bases). CDR3 length: 13 residues. The V gene lost 5 bases and the J gene lost 4 bases, with 12 bases spanning the gap. Germline CDR1 reads MGHDK; CDR2 reads SYGVNS.

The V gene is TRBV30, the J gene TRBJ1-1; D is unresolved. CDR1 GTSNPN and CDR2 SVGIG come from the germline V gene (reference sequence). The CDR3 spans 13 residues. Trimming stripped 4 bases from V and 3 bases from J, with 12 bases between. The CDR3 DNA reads TGTGCCTGGAATCTCCGAGGAGACACTGAAGCTTTCTTT. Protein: CAWNLRGDTEAFF.

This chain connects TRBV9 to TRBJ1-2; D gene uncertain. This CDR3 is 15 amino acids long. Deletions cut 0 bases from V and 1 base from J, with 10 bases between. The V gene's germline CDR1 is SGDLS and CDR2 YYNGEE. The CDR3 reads CASSVDPIDNYGYTF. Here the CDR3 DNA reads TGTGCCAGCAGCGTAGATCCCATTGATAACTATGGCTACACCTTC.

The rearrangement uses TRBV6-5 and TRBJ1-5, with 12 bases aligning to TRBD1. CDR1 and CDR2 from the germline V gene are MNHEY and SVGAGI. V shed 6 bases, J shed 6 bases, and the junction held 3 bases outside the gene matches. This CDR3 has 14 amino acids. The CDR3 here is CASRGQGASQPQHF. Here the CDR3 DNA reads TGTGCCAGCAGGGGACAGGGGGCTTCTCAGCCCCAGCATTTT.

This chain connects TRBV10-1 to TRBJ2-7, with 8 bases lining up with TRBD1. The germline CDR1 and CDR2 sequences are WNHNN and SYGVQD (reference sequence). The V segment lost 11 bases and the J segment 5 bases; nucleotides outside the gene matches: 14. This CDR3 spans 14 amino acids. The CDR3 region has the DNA TGCGCCGGATTGGACAGGGCTGGGGATGACGAGCAGTACTTC. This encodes CAGLDRAGDDEQYF.

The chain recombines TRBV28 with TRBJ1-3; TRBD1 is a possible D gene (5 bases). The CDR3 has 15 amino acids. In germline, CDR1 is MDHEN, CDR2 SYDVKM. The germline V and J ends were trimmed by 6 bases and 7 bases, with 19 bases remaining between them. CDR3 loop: CASRPPGYSGNTIYF. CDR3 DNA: TGTGCCAGCAGGCCCCCAGGGTATTCCGGGAACACCATATATTTT.

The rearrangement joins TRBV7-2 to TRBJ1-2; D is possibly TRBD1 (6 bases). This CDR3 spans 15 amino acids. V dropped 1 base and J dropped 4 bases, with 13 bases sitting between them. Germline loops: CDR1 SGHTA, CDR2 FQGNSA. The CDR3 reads CASSLDRDWGYGYTF. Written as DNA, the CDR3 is TGTGCCAGCAGCTTAGACAGGGATTGGGGCTATGGCTACACCTTC. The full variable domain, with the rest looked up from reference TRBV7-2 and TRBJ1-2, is GAGVSQSPSNKVTEKGKDVELRCDPISGHTALYWYRQSLGQGLEFLIYFQGNSAPDKSGLPSDRFSAERTGGSVSTLTIQRTQQEDSAVYLCASSLDRDWGYGYTFGSGTRLTVV.

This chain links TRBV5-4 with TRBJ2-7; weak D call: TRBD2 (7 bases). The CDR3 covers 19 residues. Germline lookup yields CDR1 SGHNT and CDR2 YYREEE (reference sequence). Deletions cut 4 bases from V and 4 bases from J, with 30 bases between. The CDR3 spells CASSHRPGGPKPFTYEQYF. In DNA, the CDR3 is TGTGCCAGCAGCCACCGGCCCGGGGGGCCTAAGCCCTTTACTTACGAGCAGTACTTC.

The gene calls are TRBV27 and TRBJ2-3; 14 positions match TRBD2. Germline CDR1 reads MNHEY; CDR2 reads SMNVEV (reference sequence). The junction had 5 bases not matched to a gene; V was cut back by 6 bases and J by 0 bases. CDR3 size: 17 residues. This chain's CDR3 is CASSPRLAGGSTDTQYF. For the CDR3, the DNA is TGTGCCAGCAGCCCCCGACTAGCGGGAGGGAGCACAGATACGCAGTATTTT.

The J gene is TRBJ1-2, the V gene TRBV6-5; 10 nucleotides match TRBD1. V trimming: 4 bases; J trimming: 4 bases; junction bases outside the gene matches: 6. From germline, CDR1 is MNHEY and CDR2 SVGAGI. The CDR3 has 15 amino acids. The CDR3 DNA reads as TGTGCCAGCAGTTCTCCCGGGACAGGGGCCTATGGCTACACCTTC. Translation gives CASSSPGTGAYGYTF.